Included here is one T cell receptor beta chain sequence, with context. Participant-reported clinical history was the basis for cohort assignment. TCRdb keeps only in-frame clones here, not all; method: immunoSEQ multiplex PCR. The sample records a few hundred thousand clones, 70% to 90% being singletons. These data come from a study of blood T cell repertoires in COVID-19. The CDR3 has 13 residues. V trimming: 6 bases; J trimming: 10 bases; junction bases outside the gene matches: 8. Sequencing was carried out using PBMCs or T cells enriched from blood (not recorded which). The chain uses TRBV12-3 or TRBV12-4 and TRBJ2-1; 8 bases line up with TRBD1. The sequence was collected from a man between 35 and 55 years old who had recovered from COVID-19. As DNA, the CDR3 is TGTGCCAGCAGCCTAGAGACAGGGGTCGAGCAGTTCTTC. Its translation: CASSLETGVEQFF.